Described below is a single T cell receptor (beta chain) sequence and its context. The CDR3 is 16 amino acids. Unmatched junction bases numbered 17, after V lost 8 bases and J lost 5 bases. The V gene's germline CDR1 is MDHEN and CDR2 SYDVKM. This specimen comes from a study of blood T cell repertoires in COVID-19. TCRdb keeps only in-frame clones here, not all; method: immunoSEQ multiplex PCR. The top ten hold approximately 3.5% of the sample, which has some 250,000 clones, 82% seen once. This chain connects TRBV28 to TRBJ1-1; 7 bases match TRBD1. The sequence was obtained from a woman between 18 and 29 years old with acute or convalescent COVID-19. The sample taken for sequencing was peripheral blood. The CDR3: CASGTETGDIMTEAFF. In DNA form, the CDR3 reads TGTGCCAGCGGTACCGAAACAGGGGATATCATGACTGAAGCTTTCTTT.